Following are 16 T cell receptor beta chains from one sample sequenced in a study of T cell repertoires in cytomegalovirus infection. TCRdb redid the calling of the reads with MiXCR, one entry per CDR3 protein. Counted here are about 770,000 distinct CDR3 sequences, about 28% occurring once; the ten biggest clones make up 13%. The antigens of these receptors remain unknown. This specimen was cultured CD8+ T cells from PBMCs, taken from culture after CMV antigen stimulation. The source of these receptors is a human donor in good health (CMV status not recorded). Some clones in this sample may be carry-over from other donors' samples.

J is TRBJ2-4 and V is TRBV7-2; 8 bases agree with TRBD2. The germline V gene encodes CDR1 SGHTA and CDR2 FQGNSA. This CDR3 has 21 residues. V lost 3 bases, J lost 0 bases, and 19 bases stayed unmatched. CDR3 sequence: CASSFFSRGGTQELAKNIQYF. CDR3 nucleotide sequence: TGTGCCAGCAGCTTTTTTTCCCGCGGGGGGACGCAAGAACTAGCCAAAAACATTCAGTACTTC.

The chain links TRBV12-3 or TRBV12-4 to TRBJ1-5; D remains ambiguous. V dropped 8 bases and J dropped 0 bases, with 8 bases sitting between them. The CDR3 has 13 residues. In DNA form, the CDR3 reads TGTGCCAGCGCGCGGGATAGCAATCAGCCCCAGCATTTT. Its translation: CASARDSNQPQHF.

The rearrangement links TRBV27 to TRBJ1-5; TRBD1 aligns across 9 bases. V lost 2 bases and J lost 7; bases outside the gene matches: 3. The CDR3 spans 14 residues. Germline CDR1 is MNHEY and CDR2 is SMNVEV (reference sequence). The DNA for the CDR3 is TGTGCCAGCAGTTTAACAGGGGGCAGGCAGCCCCAGCATTTT. It specifies CASSLTGGRQPQHF.

At least ten counts were recorded for this clonotype. The V call is TRBV7-6, the J call TRBJ2-1, with 8 bases aligning to TRBD2. This CDR3 has 14 residues. In germline, CDR1 is SGHVS, CDR2 FNYEAQ. The V and J ends lost 5 bases and 9 bases, in that order; junction bases with no gene match: 9. For the CDR3, the DNA is TGTGCCAGCAGCCCCGGCGGGGGGCCGAGTGAGCAGTTCTTC. Its translation: CASSPGGGPSEQFF. Drawing the rest from reference TRBV7-6 and TRBJ2-1, the complete variable domain is GAGVSQSPRYKVTKRGQDVALRCDPISGHVSLYWYRQALGQGPEFLTYFNYEAQQDKSGLPNDRFSAERPEGSISTLTIQRTEQRDSAMYRCASSPGGGPSEQFFGPGTRLTVL.

This clonotype has a count of ten or more. The rearrangement uses TRBV6-5 and TRBJ1-3; D might be TRBD1 (5 bases). The CDR3 has 14 amino acids. CDR1 is MNHEY and CDR2 is SVGAGI in the germline V gene. Trimming pared 4 bases from V and 1 base from J, leaving 8 bases between. CDR3 nucleotide sequence: TGTGCCAGCAGTTGGGCAGGGTCTGGAAACACCATATATTTT. Its translation: CASSWAGSGNTIYF.

V gene TRBV5-4 combines with J gene TRBJ1-1; D is uncertain. This CDR3 region has 16 residues. The V end lost 3 bases, the J end lost 0 bases, and 15 bases lay between the germline ends. Germline CDR1 and CDR2: SGHNT and YYREEE (reference sequence). Written as DNA, the CDR3 is TGTGCCAGCAGCTCAGCGGGCGAGCTTCTGAACACTGAAGCTTTCTTT. Translating gives CASSSAGELLNTEAFF.

This clonotype was detected only a few times. The chain employs TRBV6-1 and TRBJ2-1; D is perhaps TRBD1 or TRBD2 (6 bases each). Germline values: CDR1 MNHNS, CDR2 SASEGT. The CDR3 runs 16 residues. The germline V and J ends were trimmed by 6 bases and 4 bases, with 19 bases remaining between them. The CDR3 loop reads CASSLRGGGTYNEQFF. The CDR3 nucleotides are TGTGCCAGCAGCTTGCGTGGAGGGGGGACGTACAATGAGCAGTTCTTC.

V gene TRBV6-8 combines with J gene TRBJ1-1; 7 positions match TRBD1. V dropped 4 bases and J dropped 5; count of bases not matched to a gene: 13. There are 16 residues in the CDR3. CDR1 is MNHGY and CDR2 is SAAAGT in the germline V gene. The CDR3: CASSSTQGWRWTEAFF. The CDR3 DNA follows: TGTGCCAGCAGTTCAACACAGGGGTGGAGATGGACTGAAGCTTTCTTT.

The chain is built from TRBV23-1 and TRBJ1-4, with D possibly being TRBD1 (5 bases). TRBV23-1 has ORF status, its function being uncertain. Trimming removed 0 bases at V and 8 bases at J, with 10 bases between. The CDR3 is made up of 14 amino acids. The CDR3 loop reads CASSQSGVLEKLFF. The CDR3 DNA is TGCGCCAGCAGTCAATCGGGGGTCTTGGAAAAACTGTTTTTT.

This clonotype has a handful of counts. Since a much larger clone is just one base distant, this may be a read error. The V gene is TRBV7-2, the J gene TRBJ2-4, with TRBD2 as a possible D gene (6 bases). V was trimmed by 5 bases and J by 1 base, leaving 18 bases between them. There are 17 residues in the CDR3. The germline CDR1 and CDR2 sequences are SGHTA and FQGNSA. In DNA form, the CDR3 reads TGTGCCAGCAGCCTAGAGGTCGGGGGAGTGGCCAAAAACATTCAGTACTTC. Translated: CASSLEVGGVAKNIQYF.

V usage is TRBV28 and J usage is TRBJ2-5; D remains unclear. Trimming removed 2 bases at V and 1 base at J, with 8 bases between. Germline CDR1 and CDR2: MDHEN and SYDVKM. The CDR3 runs to 14 residues. This CDR3 is CASSLRFLQETQYF. DNA for the CDR3: TGTGCCAGCAGTTTACGGTTTCTCCAAGAGACCCAGTACTTC.

The chain links TRBV5-5 to TRBJ2-1; 12 nucleotides match TRBD2. The junction had 3 bases not matched to a gene; V was cut back by 0 bases and J by 11 bases. This CDR3 has 14 residues. In germline, CDR1 is SGHKS, CDR2 YYEKEE (reference sequence). This CDR3 is CASSLGLAGDQQFF. CDR3 DNA: TGTGCCAGCAGCTTGGGACTAGCGGGGGACCAGCAGTTCTTC.

This clonotype was detected many times. The gene calls are TRBV7-9 and TRBJ2-1; D perhaps matches TRBD2 (7 bases). The CDR3 has 15 amino acids. Looked up from germline, CDR1 is SEHNR and CDR2 is FQNEAQ (reference sequence). V was trimmed by 8 bases and J by 4 bases, leaving 18 bases between them. The CDR3 sequence: CASPSPGGAYNEQFF. The CDR3 region has the DNA TGTGCCAGCCCGAGTCCGGGGGGCGCGTACAATGAGCAGTTCTTC.

The chain recombines TRBV4-1 with TRBJ1-4; D uncertain. This CDR3 has 12 residues. V was cut by 2 bases and J by 5 bases, with 3 bases left in between. From germline, CDR1 is MGHRA and CDR2 YSYEKL. The CDR3 loop reads CASSQKNEKLFF. In DNA form, the CDR3 reads TGCGCCAGCAGCCAAAAGAATGAAAAACTGTTTTTT.

Only one count was recorded for this clonotype. The chain combines TRBV27 with TRBJ2-7; 7 bases fit TRBD2. Germline loops: CDR1 MNHEY, CDR2 SMNVEV (reference sequence). CDR3 length: 15 amino acids. Unmatched junction bases numbered 5, after V lost 3 bases and J lost 0 bases. The CDR3 DNA reads TGTGCCAGCAGTTTCAGCGGGGCAAGCTCCTACGAGCAGTACTTC. Amino acid sequence: CASSFSGASSYEQYF.

This clonotype was recorded a few times. The chain links TRBV7-9 to TRBJ2-3; a possible D gene is TRBD2 (7 bases). Deletions cut 5 bases from V and 0 bases from J, with 12 bases between. Germline V lookup: CDR1 SEHNR, CDR2 FQNEAQ (reference sequence). This CDR3 is built from 15 residues. The DNA of the CDR3 is TGTGCCAGCAGCCCACAGGGAGGGAGCACAGATACGCAGTATTTT. It codes for CASSPQGGSTDTQYF.